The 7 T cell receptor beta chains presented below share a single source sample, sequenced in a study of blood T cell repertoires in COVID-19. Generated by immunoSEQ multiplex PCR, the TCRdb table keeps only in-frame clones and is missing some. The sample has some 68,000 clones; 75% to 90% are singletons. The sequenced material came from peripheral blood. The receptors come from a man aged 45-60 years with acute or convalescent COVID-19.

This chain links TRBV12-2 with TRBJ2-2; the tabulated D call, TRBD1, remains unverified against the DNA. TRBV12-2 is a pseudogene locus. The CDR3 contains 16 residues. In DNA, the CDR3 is TGTGCAAGTCGGACCGGGACACAGGGAGAGGCCGGGGAGCTGTTTTTT. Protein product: CASRTGTQGEAGELFF.

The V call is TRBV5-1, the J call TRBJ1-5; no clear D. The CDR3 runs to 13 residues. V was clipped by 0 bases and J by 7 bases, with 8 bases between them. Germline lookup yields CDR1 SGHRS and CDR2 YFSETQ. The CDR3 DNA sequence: TGCGCCAGCAGCTTGGCCGGGGAACAGCCCCAGCATTTT. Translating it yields CASSLAGEQPQHF.

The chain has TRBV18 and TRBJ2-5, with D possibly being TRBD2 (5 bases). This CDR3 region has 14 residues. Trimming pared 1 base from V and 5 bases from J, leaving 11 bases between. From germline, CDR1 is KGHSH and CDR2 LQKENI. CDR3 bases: TGTGCCAGCTCACCACAGCGCTCGGGGGAGACCCAGTACTTC. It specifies CASSPQRSGETQYF.

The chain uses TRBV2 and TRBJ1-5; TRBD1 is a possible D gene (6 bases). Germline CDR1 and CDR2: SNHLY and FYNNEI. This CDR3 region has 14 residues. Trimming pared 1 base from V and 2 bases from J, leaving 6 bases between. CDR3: CASSEDRGNQPQHF. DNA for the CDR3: TGTGCCAGCAGTGAAGACAGGGGCAATCAGCCCCAGCATTTT.

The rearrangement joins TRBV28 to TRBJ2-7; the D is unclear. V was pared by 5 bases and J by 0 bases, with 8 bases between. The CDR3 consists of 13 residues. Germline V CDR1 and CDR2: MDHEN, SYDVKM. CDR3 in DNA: TGTGCCAGCAGTAGCCTTAACTCCTACGAGCAGTACTTC. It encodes CASSSLNSYEQYF.

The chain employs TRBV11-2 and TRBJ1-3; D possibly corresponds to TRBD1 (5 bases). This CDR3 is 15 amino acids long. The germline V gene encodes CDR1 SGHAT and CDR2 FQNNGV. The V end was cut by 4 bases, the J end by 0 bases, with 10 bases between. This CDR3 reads CASSSLDSSGNTIYF. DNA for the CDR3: TGTGCCAGCAGCTCCCTCGACAGCTCTGGAAACACCATATATTTT.

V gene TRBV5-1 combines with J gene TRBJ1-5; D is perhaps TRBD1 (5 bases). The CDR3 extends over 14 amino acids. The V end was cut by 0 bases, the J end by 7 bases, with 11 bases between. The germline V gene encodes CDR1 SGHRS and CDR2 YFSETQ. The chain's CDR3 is CASSLALGGQPQHF. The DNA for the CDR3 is TGCGCCAGCAGCTTGGCCTTGGGGGGGCAGCCCCAGCATTTT.